Described below is a single TCR beta chain sequence and its context. Its antigen remains unknown. Other DNA sequences in this sample translate to the same CDR3. The data derive from a study of shared clonotypes between healthy human individuals. Study context: Three plates were used per donor for CD4 naive, three for CD4 memory, two for CD8 naive and one for CD8 memory. Whole-study results and caveats: Incomplete sequencing of sorted subsets was indicated by rarefaction despite large depth.

Assay used: immunoSEQ multiplex PCR; TCRdb lists only in-frame clones, some missing. The sample holds approximately 740,000 clones, over 90% seen once. CD45RO-negative, CCR7-positively selected cells formed the naive CD8 fraction, excluding terminally differentiated effector memory CD45RA+ cells. Adults of Caucasian background living in Nashville, Tennessee made up all donors. Trimming removed 1 base at V and 2 bases at J, with 6 bases between. The CDR3 consists of 13 residues. Germline assignment: CDR1 SEHNR and CDR2 FQNEAQ (reference sequence). The V gene is TRBV7-9, the J gene TRBJ2-7; D unresolved. The receptor was isolated from a man aged 25-45 years in good health. Sequencing was done on a sample of naive CD8+ T cells sorted from blood. CDR3 DNA sequence: TGTGCCAGCAGCTTAGGAACAGCCTACGAGCAGTACTTC. It specifies CASSLGTAYEQYF.